This TCR beta chain derives from a study of blood T cell repertoires in COVID-19. Study summary: Specimens from acute and convalescent COVID-19 originated in the United States, Italy and Spain.

Sequenced by immunoSEQ multiplex PCR; TCRdb stores in-frame clones only, minus some. This table holds over 250,000 clones, about nine tenths found once. V was pared by 0 bases and J by 4 bases, with 0 bases of the junction left unmatched. This CDR3 region has 14 residues. Germline V gives CDR1 SGHRS, CDR2 YFSETQ. The clonotype was recovered from a person aged 18 to 30 with COVID-19, enrolled during active disease. The sequencing sample was made of peripheral blood. The chain has TRBV5-1 and TRBJ2-1, with 8 bases fitting TRBD1. The CDR3 sequence: CASSLGQGYNEQFF. CDR3 DNA sequence: TGCGCCAGCAGCTTGGGACAGGGGTACAATGAGCAGTTCTTC.